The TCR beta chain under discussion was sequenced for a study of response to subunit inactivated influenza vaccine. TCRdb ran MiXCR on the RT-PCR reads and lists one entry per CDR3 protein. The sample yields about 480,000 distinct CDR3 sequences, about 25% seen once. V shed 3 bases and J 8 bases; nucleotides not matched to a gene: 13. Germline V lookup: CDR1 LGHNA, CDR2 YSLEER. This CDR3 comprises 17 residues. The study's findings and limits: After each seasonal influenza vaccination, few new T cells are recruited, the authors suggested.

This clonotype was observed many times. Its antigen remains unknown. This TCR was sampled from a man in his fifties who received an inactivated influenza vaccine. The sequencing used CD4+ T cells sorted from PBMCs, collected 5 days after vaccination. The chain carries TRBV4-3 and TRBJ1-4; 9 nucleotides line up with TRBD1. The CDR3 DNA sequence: TGCGCCAGCAGCCACGAATGGGCGCGGACAGGGGCCGAAAAACTGTTTTTT. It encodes CASSHEWARTGAEKLFF.